This T cell receptor (beta chain) was recorded in a study of blood T cell repertoires in COVID-19. In germline, CDR1 is MNHNY, CDR2 SVGAGI (reference sequence). The CDR3 extends over 14 amino acids. V was shortened by 5 bases and J by 4 bases, with 15 bases between the two germline ends. Original handling: Amplifying reference gene primers gave estimates of nucleated cell counts. TCRdb's copy holds only in-frame clones and misses some; the assay was immunoSEQ multiplex PCR. That table gives V, J and clone size, and the DNA gave D and trimming. The sample records about 190,000 clones, 90% being singletons. This clone showed up just a few times.

The receptor comes from a man aged 45-60 years with acute or convalescent COVID-19. The sequencing input was peripheral blood. J is TRBJ2-7 and V is TRBV6-6, with D possibly matching TRBD1 (6 bases). CDR3 nucleotide sequence: TGTGCCAGCAGTCTCGGGACACCTCCTTACGAGCAGTACTTC. It yields the protein CASSLGTPPYEQYF.